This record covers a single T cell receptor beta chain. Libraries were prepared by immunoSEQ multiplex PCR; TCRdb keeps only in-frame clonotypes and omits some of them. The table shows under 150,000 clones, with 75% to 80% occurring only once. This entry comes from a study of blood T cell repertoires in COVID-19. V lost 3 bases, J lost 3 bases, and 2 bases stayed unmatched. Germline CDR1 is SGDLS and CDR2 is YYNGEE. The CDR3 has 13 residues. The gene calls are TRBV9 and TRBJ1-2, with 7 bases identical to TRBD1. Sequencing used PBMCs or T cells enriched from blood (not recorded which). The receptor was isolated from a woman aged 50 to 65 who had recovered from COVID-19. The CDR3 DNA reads TGTGCCAGCAGCGCGGGACAGCACTATGGCTACACCTTC. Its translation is CASSAGQHYGYTF.